The following is a TCR beta chain sequence with its context. The antigen remains unidentified. Sequencing was performed with immunoSEQ multiplex PCR; in TCRdb, only in-frame clones are kept and a portion is missing. The repertoire holds approximately 7,000 clones, roughly three quarters seen once, with about 28% in the top ten. The data were obtained in a study of OX40 agonist ivuxolimab in advanced cancers. Study overall: Ivuxolimab, an agonistic anti-OX40 (CD134) antibody, was given to patients. The mean age was approximately 56 years, ranging from roughly 23 to 79, with approximately 85% of participants male. Earlier anti-PD-1, anti-PD-L1 or anti-CTLA-4 therapy was permitted; around 40% had received some.

General study results and limits: Relative to CD4+ cells, CD8+ T cells on average had more expanded clones.

CDR1 is MNHNY and CDR2 is SVGAGI in the germline V gene (reference sequence). This CDR3 region has 16 residues. V was pared by 0 bases and J by 0 bases, with 11 bases between. This TCR was recovered from an adult with an advanced solid tumor such as melanoma, head and neck, liver or kidney cancer. The sample was CD4+ or CD8+ T cells sorted from blood, taken in a trial of the OX40 agonist ivuxolimab. The V and J genes are TRBV6-6 and TRBJ1-1, with D possibly TRBD1 on 5 matching bases. The CDR3 here is CASSYSKTVMNTEAFF. The CDR3 region has the DNA TGTGCCAGCAGTTACTCCAAGACAGTCATGAACACTGAAGCTTTCTTT.